Following are 20 T cell receptor beta chains from one sample sequenced in a study of T cell responses to AZD1222 COVID-19 vaccine. Assay used: immunoSEQ multiplex PCR; TCRdb lists only in-frame clones, some missing. The table records about 100,000 clones, more than 70% of them present only once. Sequenced material: peripheral blood, taken on day 0 of MenACWY control vaccination. These receptors were collected from an adult in good health.

The genes are TRBV5-1 and TRBJ1-1; possibly TRBD1 for D (6 bases). This CDR3 contains 14 residues. The germline V gene encodes CDR1 SGHRS and CDR2 YFSETQ. Deletions cut 0 bases from V and 2 bases from J, with 8 bases between. CDR3 coding DNA: TGCGCCAGCAGCTTGGTAGGGGGAAACACTGAAGCTTTCTTT. The encoded protein is CASSLVGGNTEAFF. Supplemented by reference TRBV5-1 and TRBJ1-1, the full variable domain reads KAGVTQTPRYLIKTRGQQVTLSCSPISGHRSVSWYQQTPGQGLQFLFEYFSETQRNKGNFPGRFSGRQFSNSRSEMNVSTLELGDSALYLCASSLVGGNTEAFFGQGTRLTVV.

V and J are TRBV11-3 and TRBJ2-2; possible D gene TRBD2, 6 bases. Germline lookup yields CDR1 SGHNT and CDR2 YENEEA. CDR3 size: 15 residues. Deletions cut 4 bases from V and 7 bases from J, with 16 bases between. In DNA, the CDR3 is TGTGCCAGCAGCTCGACCGGGAGCCTTGGCGGGGAGCTGTTTTTT. This gives the protein CASSSTGSLGGELFF.

This clone was detected a few times. The chain uses TRBV28 and TRBJ1-5; 8 bases fit TRBD1. The CDR3 covers 14 residues. V shed 4 bases, J shed 5 bases, and the junction held 4 bases outside the gene matches. Germline values: CDR1 MDHEN, CDR2 SYDVKM. CDR3 sequence (DNA): TGTGCCAGCAGTTCGGACAGGGCCCATCAGCCCCAGCATTTT. Translated, it gives CASSSDRAHQPQHF.

The CDR3 coding sequence is TGTGCCAGCAGTGAAGGAGTGGGGGGTGGCTACACCTTC. Residues: CASSEGVGGGYTF. The rearrangement joins TRBV6-1 to TRBJ1-2; maybe TRBD1 (5 bases). CDR3 length: 13 residues. With 1 base removed from V and 7 bases from J, the gap between germline ends came to 10 bases. Germline V lookup: CDR1 MNHNS, CDR2 SASEGT.

CDR3 in amino acids: CASSLNAGKTEAFF. The CDR3 DNA sequence: TGTGCCAGCAGCTTAAACGCTGGAAAGACTGAAGCTTTCTTT. The genes are TRBV7-3 and TRBJ1-1; D gene uncertain. From germline, CDR1 is SGHTA and CDR2 FQGTGA. The length of the CDR3 is 14 residues. V lost 1 base and J lost 5, with 11 bases in between.

The chain couples TRBV11-2 to TRBJ1-1; 7 nucleotides align to TRBD1. Germline CDR1 SGHAT, CDR2 FQNNGV. The CDR3 has 15 residues. Trimming took 5 bases from V and 1 from J; bases not matched to a gene: 7. CDR3 loop: CASSNSGQKNTEAFF. The DNA of the CDR3 is TGTGCCAGCAGCAACTCGGGACAGAAGAACACTGAAGCTTTCTTT.

The chain carries TRBV11-2 and TRBJ1-3; TRBD1 matches at 8 bases. Germline values: CDR1 SGHAT, CDR2 FQNNGV. V lost 1 base to trimming and J lost 4 bases; unmatched junction nucleotides: 9. The CDR3 contains 17 residues. CDR3 loop: CASSLGPQGAKGNTIYF. CDR3 nucleotide sequence: TGTGCCAGCAGCTTAGGACCCCAGGGGGCTAAAGGAAACACCATATATTTT.

The V gene is TRBV7-6, the J gene TRBJ2-5; D gene unclear. The CDR3 has 17 residues. The V end was cut by 3 bases, the J end by 5 bases, with 22 bases between. Germline CDR1 SGHVS, CDR2 FNYEAQ. DNA of the CDR3: TGTGCCAGCAGCTTCGCTCCCTCGGTCCTACAACCTGAGACCCAGTACTTC. Its protein is CASSFAPSVLQPETQYF. The variable domain in full, completed from reference TRBV7-6 and TRBJ2-5, reads GAGVSQSPRYKVTKRGQDVALRCDPISGHVSLYWYRQALGQGPEFLTYFNYEAQQDKSGLPNDRFSAERPEGSISTLTIQRTEQRDSAMYRCASSFAPSVLQPETQYFGPGTRLLVL.

V and J are TRBV11-2 and TRBJ1-2; D call uncertain. The CDR3 consists of 15 residues. Looked up from germline, CDR1 is SGHAT and CDR2 is FQNNGV. The ends were cut back, 0 bases at V and 6 bases at J, with 14 bases in the middle. CDR3 sequence: CASSLDNGPRDGYTF. For the CDR3, the DNA is TGTGCCAGCAGCTTAGATAACGGCCCTCGGGATGGCTACACCTTC.

The chain uses TRBV27 and TRBJ2-7; 10 nucleotides line up with TRBD1. There are 14 residues in the CDR3. The germline V gene encodes CDR1 MNHEY and CDR2 SMNVEV (reference sequence). J was trimmed by 4 bases and V by 3 bases; bases with no gene match: 3. CDR3 sequence reads: CASSFGTGVYEQYF. The CDR3 DNA reads TGTGCCAGCAGTTTCGGGACAGGGGTTTACGAGCAGTACTTC.

The chain uses TRBV9 and TRBJ2-4, with D possibly being TRBD1 or TRBD2 (5 bases each). The V gene's germline CDR1 is SGDLS and CDR2 YYNGEE. V shed 0 bases and J shed 7 bases, with 11 bases lying between them. This CDR3 region has 14 residues. The CDR3 sequence: CASSVDVGTNIQYF. In DNA, the CDR3 is TGTGCCAGCAGCGTAGATGTAGGGACCAACATTCAGTACTTC.

This clone showed up just a few times. This chain joins TRBV6-5 and TRBJ1-2, with 7 bases lining up with TRBD1. The CDR3 loop spans 14 amino acids. V was clipped by 4 bases and J by 8 bases; unmatched bases: 10. Germline CDR1 and CDR2: MNHEY and SVGAGI. In DNA, the CDR3 is TGTGCCAGCAGTTCCGGCGGGACAGTGGGAGGCTACACCTTC. Encoded protein: CASSSGGTVGGYTF.

This chain uses TRBV28 with TRBJ2-1; D remains unclear. Trimming left V 6 bases short and J 3 bases short, with 6 bases between. Germline-derived CDR1 and CDR2 are MDHEN and SYDVKM. The CDR3 runs 12 residues. CDR3: CASSTNYNEQFF. As DNA, the CDR3 is TGTGCCAGCAGCACTAACTACAATGAGCAGTTCTTC.

V usage is TRBV15 and J usage is TRBJ2-1, with TRBD1 as a possible D gene (6 bases). V was trimmed by 3 bases and J by 2 bases, leaving 8 bases between them. Looked up from germline, CDR1 is LNHNV and CDR2 is YYDKDF (reference sequence). The CDR3 is 14 residues long. The CDR3 DNA sequence: TGTGCCACCAGCAGGTCAGGGGCCTACAATGAGCAGTTCTTC. It codes for CATSRSGAYNEQFF.

DNA of the CDR3: TGTGCCAGCAGTTACGAAGGAACGGGGCACACTGAAGCTTTCTTT. It is translated as CASSYEGTGHTEAFF. J is TRBJ1-1 and V is TRBV6-6; D is perhaps TRBD1 (5 bases). CDR3 length: 15 residues. The V and J ends lost 2 bases and 3 bases respectively, with 13 bases between them. Germline CDR1 and CDR2: MNHNY and SVGAGI (reference sequence).

The gene calls are TRBV10-3 and TRBJ2-7; the match to TRBD1 covers 7 bases. Germline assignment: CDR1 ENHRY and CDR2 SYGVKD. This CDR3 is 15 amino acids long. Trimming cost V 5 bases and J 9 bases; bases outside gene matches: 16. CDR3 DNA sequence: TGTGCCATCAGTCGAACGGGACAGCTATACGAAGGGCAGTACTTC. It encodes CAISRTGQLYEGQYF.

The genes are TRBV9 and TRBJ1-4; 7 nucleotides align to TRBD1. Germline V gene data show CDR1 as SGDLS and CDR2 as YYNGEE. This CDR3 has 14 residues. Unmatched junction bases numbered 8, after V lost 4 bases and J lost 8 bases. CDR3 in amino acids: CASSPTGSSEKLFF. CDR3 coding DNA: TGTGCCAGCAGCCCGACAGGGTCCAGCGAAAAACTGTTTTTT.

Written as DNA, the CDR3 is TGCGCCAGCAGCCAAGAGATTGGGACAGCCAAAAACATTCAGTACTTC. This translates into CASSQEIGTAKNIQYF. This chain connects TRBV4-3 to TRBJ2-4, with D perhaps being TRBD1 or TRBD2 (5 bases each). Per the germline V gene, CDR1 is LGHNA and CDR2 is YSLEER. The CDR3 has 16 amino acids. The ends were cut back, 0 bases at V and 0 bases at J, with 9 bases in the middle.

The chain joins TRBV18 to TRBJ2-7, with 15 bases identical to TRBD2. The CDR3 runs to 19 residues. The V and J ends lost 6 bases and 3 bases, in that order; junction bases with no gene match: 15. Germline CDR1 and CDR2: KGHSH and LQKENI. The CDR3 protein is CASSLAGTSGGTSVYEQYF. Here the CDR3 DNA reads TGTGCCAGCTCGTTAGCCGGGACTAGCGGGGGGACATCCGTCTACGAGCAGTACTTC.

V and J are TRBV12-3 or TRBV12-4 and TRBJ2-7; the D gene is possibly TRBD2 (6 bases). V was shortened by 6 bases and J by 5 bases, with 11 bases between the two germline ends. The CDR3 is 12 residues long. This CDR3 is CASRRGDHEQYF. DNA for the CDR3: TGTGCCAGCAGGCGCGGGGACCACGAGCAGTACTTC.